This T cell receptor (beta chain) originates from a study of cytomegalovirus exposure and HLA in healthy donors. Findings and limits, study-wide: A list of approximately 150 TCR beta chains associated with cytomegalovirus was given. Some V segments could not be told apart, so they were left out, TRBV6-2 and TRBV6-3 among them. Follow-up analysis later connected one missense variant in DCLRE1C with trimming of TCR beta V- and J-genes.

The CDR3 consists of 15 residues. This clone has more than one count but fewer than ten. Its matching antigen is unknown. It was with 60 Vbeta and 13 Jbeta primers that the PCR ran. Profiling relied on immunoSEQ multiplex PCR, and the TCRdb table lists in-frame clones only, not all of them. The sample holds 150,000 to 200,000 clones, 81% seen once. The sequence was collected from a middle-aged man in good health and CMV-seropositive. The chain links TRBV21-1 to TRBJ1-4; the DNA was not used to check the table's D call, TRBD1. TRBV21-1 is assigned pseudogene status. The specimen sequenced was PBMCs. Here the CDR3 DNA reads TGTGCCAGCAGCAAAGAGATCAGGGTAAATGAAAAACTGTTTTTT. Protein product: CASSKEIRVNEKLFF.